This TCR beta chain was found in a study of blood T cell repertoires in COVID-19. Study processing details: Amplification with reference gene primers provided the estimates of nucleated cell counts. Sequencing was performed with immunoSEQ multiplex PCR; in TCRdb, only in-frame clones are kept and a portion is missing. D and trimming were read from the DNA, whereas the V and J calls and clone size are those reported in that table. The data show 210,000 or so clones, approximately 91% seen once. V lost 3 bases and J 0 bases, leaving 8 bases between the germline ends. This CDR3 region has 14 residues. Germline lookup yields CDR1 MNHEY and CDR2 SMNVEV (reference sequence).

The chain employs TRBV27 and TRBJ1-2; unclear D gene. This TCR came from a woman in her thirties or forties with acute or convalescent COVID-19. The sample taken for sequencing was peripheral blood. The CDR3 protein is CASSFNGANYGYTF. CDR3 DNA sequence: TGTGCCAGCAGTTTTAACGGGGCTAACTATGGCTACACCTTC.